This TCR beta chain was identified during a study of CXCR3-negative and CXCR3-positive naive CD8 T cells. The wider study: Each library gave roughly 1.6 +/- 0.3 million of roughly 130 million TRB reads. Study findings and constraints: CXCR3 expression dropped partially after cryopreservation, and most assays relied on fresh PBMCs. Naive CXCR3-positive cells had TRB CDR3s more hydrophobic than those of CXCR3-negative naive cells. Both naive subsets showed comparably high diversity, and memory CD8+ cells showed much lower diversity.

Libraries of TRB cDNA were made by 5' RACE and carried UMIs. After re-calling the 5' RACE reads, TCRdb lists one entry per CDR3 protein, DNA absent. The sample totals 100,000 to 150,000 distinct CDR3 sequences. Concerning this clonotype: Antigen unknown.

Within the CD8+ T cell compartment, naive cells were CD45RO-CCR7+CD27+CD95-. This receptor was identified in a human donor in good health. Some clones in this sample may be carry-over from other donors' samples. Sample: naive CXCR3+ CD8+ T cells from blood. Subset in this sample: CD45RO-CCR7+CD27+CD95- naive CD8+ T cells expressing CXCR3 (TNR3+).

This CDR3 is CASTSEGYQETQYF. This sequence joins TRBV28 and TRBJ2-5. Germline V gene sequence: CDR1 MDHEN, CDR2 SYDVKM. This CDR3 comprises 14 residues.